The entry below describes one TCR beta chain. Its target is unknown. Assay: immunoSEQ multiplex PCR; the TCRdb copy retains only in-frame clones and omits some. The data contain tens of thousands of clones, 84% of them singletons. The sample comes from a study of early stage breast cancer tumors. For the study at large: ER+/PR+/HER2- status applied to about 75% of the 16 invasive breast tumors. Average read coverage per sample was 7.5 to 10-fold. Study-wide points: In about 85% of the 16 patients, blood comparison separated tumor from normal breast. Compared with adjacent normal breast tissue, tumors showed roughly 2.4-fold greater T cell density and higher clonality.

The CDR3 length is 14 residues. Germline CDR1 and CDR2: SGHVS and FNYEAQ. V lost 7 bases to trimming and J lost 2 bases, with 13 bases between them. Source material: blood. The sequence derives from a person aged 45 to 59 with breast cancer. The chain links TRBV7-6 to TRBJ2-3; possibly TRBD1 for D (6 bases). The DNA for the CDR3 is TGTGCCAGCAACCCGGGACACCCCACAGATACGCAGTATTTT. Translating gives CASNPGHPTDTQYF.